The T cell receptor beta chain described here comes from a study of control samples from healthy donors and cancer patients. With 1 base removed from V and 7 bases from J, the gap between germline ends came to 16 bases. Per germline, CDR1 SQVTM and CDR2 ANQGSEA. This CDR3 has 14 residues. Data came from immunoSEQ multiplex PCR; TCRdb stores just in-frame clones and leaves some out. The table shows some 130,000 clones, with about 95% occurring only once. This chain joins TRBV29-1 and TRBJ1-2; perhaps TRBD1 as D (5 bases). The receptor's source is a man aged 25-45 years in good health. Sequenced material: blood. CDR3 in amino acids: CSVEVWQGFGGYTF. Here the CDR3 DNA reads TGCAGCGTTGAAGTCTGGCAGGGCTTCGGTGGCTACACCTTC.